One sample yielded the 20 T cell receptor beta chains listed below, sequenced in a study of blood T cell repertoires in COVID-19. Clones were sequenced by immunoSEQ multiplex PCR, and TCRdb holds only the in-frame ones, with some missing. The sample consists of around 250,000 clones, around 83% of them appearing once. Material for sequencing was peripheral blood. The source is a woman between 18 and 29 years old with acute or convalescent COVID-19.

The CDR3 loop reads CASSVVGLSSDTQYF. The CDR3 coding sequence is TGTGCCAGCAGCGTAGTGGGACTAAGCTCAGATACGCAGTATTTT. This chain uses TRBV9 with TRBJ2-3; 7 nucleotides agree with TRBD2. The CDR3 runs to 15 residues. The junction had 5 bases not matched to a gene; V was cut back by 0 bases and J by 4 bases. Germline lookup yields CDR1 SGDLS and CDR2 YYNGEE.

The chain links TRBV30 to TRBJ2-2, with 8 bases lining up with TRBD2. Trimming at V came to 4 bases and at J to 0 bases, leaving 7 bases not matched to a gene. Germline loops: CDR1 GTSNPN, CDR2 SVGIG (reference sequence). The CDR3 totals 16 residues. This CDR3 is CAWIAGGTPNTGELFF. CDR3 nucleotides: TGTGCCTGGATTGCGGGGGGCACCCCGAACACCGGGGAGCTGTTTTTT.

The CDR3 reads CASSYKDREVIDEQFF. The CDR3 DNA reads TGTGCCAGCAGTTACAAGGACAGGGAGGTAATCGATGAGCAGTTCTTC. This rearrangement joins TRBV6-5 to TRBJ2-1, with 8 bases matching TRBD1. The CDR3 sequence is 16 residues long. Trimming at V came to 2 bases and at J to 8 bases, leaving 11 bases not matched to a gene. The V gene's germline CDR1 is MNHEY and CDR2 SVGAGI.

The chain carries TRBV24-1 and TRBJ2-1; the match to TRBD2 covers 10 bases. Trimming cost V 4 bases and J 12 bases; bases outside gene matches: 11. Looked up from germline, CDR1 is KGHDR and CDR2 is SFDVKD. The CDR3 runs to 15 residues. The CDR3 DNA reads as TGTGCCACCAGTGACCCCTGGACTAGCGGACGGGGGCAGTTCTTC. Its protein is CATSDPWTSGRGQFF.

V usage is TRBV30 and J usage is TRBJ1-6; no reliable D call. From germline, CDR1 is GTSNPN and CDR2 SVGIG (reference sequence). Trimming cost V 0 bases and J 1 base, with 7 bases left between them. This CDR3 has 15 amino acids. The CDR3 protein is CAWSVLKSYNSPLHF. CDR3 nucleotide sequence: TGTGCCTGGAGTGTACTCAAGTCCTATAATTCACCCCTCCACTTT.

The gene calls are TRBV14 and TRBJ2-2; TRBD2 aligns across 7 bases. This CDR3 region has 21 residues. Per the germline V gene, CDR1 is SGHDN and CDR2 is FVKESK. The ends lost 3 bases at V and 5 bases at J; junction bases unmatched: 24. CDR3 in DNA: TGTGCCAGCAGCCACCAAAGGGCATGGGCTAGCGGAGCGCGGGTAACCGGGGAGCTGTTTTTT. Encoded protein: CASSHQRAWASGARVTGELFF.

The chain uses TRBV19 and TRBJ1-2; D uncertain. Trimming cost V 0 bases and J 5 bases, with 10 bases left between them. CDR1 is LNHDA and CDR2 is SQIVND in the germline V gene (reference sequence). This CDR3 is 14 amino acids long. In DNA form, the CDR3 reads TGTGCCAGTAGTATAGATTTGCCGGGATATGGCTACACCTTC. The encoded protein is CASSIDLPGYGYTF.

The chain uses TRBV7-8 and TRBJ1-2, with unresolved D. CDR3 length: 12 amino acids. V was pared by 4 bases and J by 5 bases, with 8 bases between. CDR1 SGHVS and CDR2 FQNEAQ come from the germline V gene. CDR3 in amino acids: CASSSGTYGYTF. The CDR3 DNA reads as TGTGCCAGCAGCTCAGGAACTTATGGCTACACCTTC.

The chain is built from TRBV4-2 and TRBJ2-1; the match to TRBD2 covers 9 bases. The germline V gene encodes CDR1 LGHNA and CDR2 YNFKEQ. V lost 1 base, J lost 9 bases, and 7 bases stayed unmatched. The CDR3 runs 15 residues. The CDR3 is CASSQVSGRYGEQFF. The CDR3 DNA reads TGTGCCAGCAGCCAAGTGAGCGGGAGGTATGGTGAGCAGTTCTTC.

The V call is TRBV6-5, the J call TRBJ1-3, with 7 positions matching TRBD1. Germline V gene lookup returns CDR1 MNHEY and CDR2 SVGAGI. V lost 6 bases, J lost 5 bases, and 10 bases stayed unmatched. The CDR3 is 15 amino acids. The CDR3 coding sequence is TGTGCCAGCAGGCCGACAGGGAATCCTCGAAACACCATATATTTT. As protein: CASRPTGNPRNTIYF.

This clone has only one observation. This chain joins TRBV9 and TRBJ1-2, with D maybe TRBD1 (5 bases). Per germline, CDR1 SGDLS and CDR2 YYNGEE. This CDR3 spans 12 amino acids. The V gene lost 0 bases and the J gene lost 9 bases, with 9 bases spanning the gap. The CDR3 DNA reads TGTGCCAGCAGCGTAGTAACAGGCCGCTACACCTTC. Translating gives CASSVVTGRYTF.

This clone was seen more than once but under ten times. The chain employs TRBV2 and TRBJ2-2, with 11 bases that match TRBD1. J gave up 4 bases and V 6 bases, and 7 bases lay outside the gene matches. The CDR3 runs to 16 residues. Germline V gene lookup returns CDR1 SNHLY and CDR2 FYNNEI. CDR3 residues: CASSASDRGLTGELFF. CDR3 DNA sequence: TGTGCCAGCAGCGCTTCGGACAGGGGGCTCACCGGGGAGCTGTTTTTT.

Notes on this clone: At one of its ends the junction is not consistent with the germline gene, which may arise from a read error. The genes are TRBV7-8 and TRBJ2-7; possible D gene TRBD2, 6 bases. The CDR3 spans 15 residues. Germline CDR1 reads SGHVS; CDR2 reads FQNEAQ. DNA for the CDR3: TGTGCCAGCAGCTTACTGGAGGGGACCTCCTTCGAGCAGTACTTC. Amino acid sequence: CASSLLEGTSFEQYF.

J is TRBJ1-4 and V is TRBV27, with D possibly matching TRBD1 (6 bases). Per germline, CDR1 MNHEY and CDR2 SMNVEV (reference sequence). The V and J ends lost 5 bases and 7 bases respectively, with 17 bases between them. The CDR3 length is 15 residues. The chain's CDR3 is CASSPRDIRGEKLFF. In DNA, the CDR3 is TGTGCCAGCAGTCCACGGGACATACGTGGTGAAAAACTGTTTTTT. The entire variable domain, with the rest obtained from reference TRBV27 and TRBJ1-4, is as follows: EAQVTQNPRYLITVTGKKLTVTCSQNMNHEYMSWYRQDPGLGLRQIYYSMNVEVTDKGDVPEGYKVSRKEKRNFPLILESPSPNQTSLYFCASSPRDIRGEKLFFGSGTQLSVL.

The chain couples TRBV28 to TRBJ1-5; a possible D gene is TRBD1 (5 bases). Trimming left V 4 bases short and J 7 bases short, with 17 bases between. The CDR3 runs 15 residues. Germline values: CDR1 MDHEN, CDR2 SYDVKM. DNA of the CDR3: TGTGCCAGCAGTTCCTCTCCGGGGGATCGACAGCCCCAGCATTTT. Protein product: CASSSSPGDRQPQHF.

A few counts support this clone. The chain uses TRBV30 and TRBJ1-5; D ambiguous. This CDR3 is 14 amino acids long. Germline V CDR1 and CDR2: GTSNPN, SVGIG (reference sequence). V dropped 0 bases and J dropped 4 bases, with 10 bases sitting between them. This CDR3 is CAWSVGPGNQPQHF. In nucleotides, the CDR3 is TGTGCCTGGAGTGTTGGCCCGGGGAATCAGCCCCAGCATTTT.

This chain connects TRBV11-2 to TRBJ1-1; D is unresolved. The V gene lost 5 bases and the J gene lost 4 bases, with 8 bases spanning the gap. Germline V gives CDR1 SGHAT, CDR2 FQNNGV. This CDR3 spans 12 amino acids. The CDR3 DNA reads TGTGCCAGCAGCACCCGGGGCACTGAAGCTTTCTTT. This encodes CASSTRGTEAFF.

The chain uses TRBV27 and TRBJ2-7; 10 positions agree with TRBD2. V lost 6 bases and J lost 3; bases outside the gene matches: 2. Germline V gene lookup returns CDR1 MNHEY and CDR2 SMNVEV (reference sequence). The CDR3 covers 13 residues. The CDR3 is CASRAGGGYEQYF. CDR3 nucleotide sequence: TGTGCCAGCAGAGCGGGAGGGGGCTACGAGCAGTACTTC.

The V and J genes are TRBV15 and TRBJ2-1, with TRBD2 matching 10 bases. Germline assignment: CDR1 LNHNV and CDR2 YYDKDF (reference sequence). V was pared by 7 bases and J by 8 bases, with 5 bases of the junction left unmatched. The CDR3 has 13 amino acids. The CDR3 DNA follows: TGTGCCACCAAGGCTAGCGGGAGCTATGAGCAGTTCTTC. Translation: CATKASGSYEQFF.

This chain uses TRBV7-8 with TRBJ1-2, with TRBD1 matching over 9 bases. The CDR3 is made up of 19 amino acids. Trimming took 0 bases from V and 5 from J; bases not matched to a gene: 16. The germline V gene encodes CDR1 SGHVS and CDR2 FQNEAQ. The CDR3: CASSLAYSGTGTGGYGYTF. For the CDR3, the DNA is TGTGCCAGCAGCTTAGCCTATAGCGGGACAGGGACCGGGGGGTATGGCTACACCTTC. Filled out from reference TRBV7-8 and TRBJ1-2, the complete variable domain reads GAGVSQSPRYKVAKRGQDVALRCDPISGHVSLFWYQQALGQGPEFLTYFQNEAQLDKSGLPSDRFFAERPEGSVSTLKIQRTQQEDSAVYLCASSLAYSGTGTGGYGYTFGSGTRLTVV.